What follows describes a single T cell receptor beta chain. This record comes from a study of PD-L1 blockade in urothelial cancer. Profiling relied on immunoSEQ multiplex PCR, and the TCRdb table lists in-frame clones only, not all of them. The top ten hold 5% to 7% of the sample, which has more than 65,000 clones, roughly 90% seen once. The CDR3 length is 19 residues. Germline V gene data show CDR1 as SGDLS and CDR2 as YYNGEE. V lost 0 bases and J 6 bases, leaving 25 bases between the germline ends. Sequences were derived from PBMCs, sampled around atezolizumab (anti-PD-L1) treatment. This chain connects TRBV9 to TRBJ2-1; possible D gene TRBD2, 5 bases. The receptor was isolated from a woman in her 70s with urothelial cancer. The DNA of the CDR3 is TGTGCCAGCAGCGTAGGAACCTCCACTAGGGCCGGATCAATCAATGAGCAGTTCTTC. Protein sequence: CASSVGTSTRAGSINEQFF.